This T cell receptor beta chain was documented in a study of blood T cell repertoires in COVID-19. Overall study context: COVID-19 samples collected from the United States, Italy and Spain covered acute and convalescent phases.

Germline V gene data show CDR1 as SGHTA and CDR2 as FQGNSA. Trimming removed 3 bases from V and 3 bases from J, with 11 bases in between. This CDR3 is 14 amino acids long. Under the authors' procedure: Amplifying reference gene primers gave estimates of nucleated cell counts. The repertoire was sequenced with immunoSEQ multiplex PCR; TCRdb's copy has only in-frame clones and lacks some. The V and J calls and the clone size are those of that table, but D and trimming were determined from the DNA. This table has fewer than 400,000 clones, roughly 87% appearing once. The age range of participants was about 18 to 89 years, with residence in more than 20 US areas. Symptom resolution, clearance, or two negative PCRs marked donors in Cohort 3 as recovered.

The sample taken for sequencing was PBMCs or T cells enriched from blood (not recorded which). The chain is built from TRBV7-2 and TRBJ1-1, with D maybe TRBD1 (6 bases). This sequence originates from a woman between 18 and 30 years old who had recovered from COVID-19. In DNA, the CDR3 is TGTGCCAGCAGCTTCCGGGGGGCGGACACTGAAGCTTTCTTT. Amino acid sequence: CASSFRGADTEAFF. Combining the CDR3 with reference TRBV7-2 and TRBJ1-1 gives the whole variable domain GAGVSQSPSNKVTEKGKDVELRCDPISGHTALYWYRQSLGQGLEFLIYFQGNSAPDKSGLPSDRFSAERTGGSVSTLTIQRTQQEDSAVYLCASSFRGADTEAFFGQGTRLTVV.